Following are 30 T cell receptor beta chains from one sample sequenced in a study of blood T cell repertoires in COVID-19. Sequencing was performed with immunoSEQ multiplex PCR; in TCRdb, only in-frame clones are kept and a portion is missing. The top ten hold about 2.5% of the sample, which has some 140,000 clones, over 80% seen once. The sample taken for sequencing was peripheral blood. Receptor source: a man between 45 and 60 years old with active COVID-19.

V is TRBV5-6 and J is TRBJ1-6; D is perhaps TRBD1 (6 bases). The CDR3 spans 12 residues. V lost 1 base and J 12 bases, leaving 8 bases between the germline ends. Per the germline V gene, CDR1 is SGHDT and CDR2 is YYEEEE. CDR3 sequence: CASSLKTGPLHF. The CDR3 coding sequence is TGTGCCAGCAGCTTGAAGACAGGACCCCTCCACTTT.

The V and J genes are TRBV6-5 and TRBJ1-2; D is unclear. The CDR3 spans 11 residues. Germline assignment: CDR1 MNHEY and CDR2 SVGAGI. V lost 2 bases to trimming and J lost 7 bases, with 5 bases between them. The CDR3 DNA reads as TGTGCCAGCAGTTACCCCGGTGGCTACACCTTC. It is translated as CASSYPGGYTF.

This sequence joins TRBV5-1 and TRBJ1-2; D is ambiguous. Germline values: CDR1 SGHRS, CDR2 YFSETQ. This CDR3 is built from 14 residues. V gave up 1 base and J gave up 1 base, with 8 bases separating them. CDR3 bases: TGCGCCAGCAGCTTGTCACGGGTTAACTATGGCTACACCTTC. It is translated as CASSLSRVNYGYTF.

The genes are TRBV12-5 and TRBJ2-7; D not resolved. Trimming removed 0 bases at V and 6 bases at J, with 3 bases between. Germline loops: CDR1 LGHNT, CDR2 FRNRAP. This CDR3 is built from 11 residues. For the CDR3, the DNA is TGTGCTAGTGGTTTGGTGGCCGAGCAGTACTTC. Translation gives CASGLVAEQYF.

Only one count was recorded for this clone. In DNA, the CDR3 is TGTGCCAGCAGCCCACTAGGGCGGGGATTACTATACTCCTACGAGCAGTACTTC. Translating gives CASSPLGRGLLYSYEQYF. The chain carries TRBV4-2 and TRBJ2-7, with a tentative D call TRBD2 (6 bases). The V gene lost 4 bases and the J gene lost 0 bases, with 22 bases spanning the gap. Germline V CDR1 and CDR2: LGHNA, YNFKEQ. The CDR3 is 18 residues long.

This clone has a single count. The chain has TRBV7-2 and TRBJ1-5; the D is unclear. V lost 1 base to trimming and J lost 0 bases, with 10 bases between them. Per the germline V gene, CDR1 is SGHTA and CDR2 is FQGNSA. This CDR3 has 16 residues. The CDR3, as DNA: TGTGCCAGCAGCTTAGGGCCGATTTATAGCAATCAGCCCCAGCATTTT. Translation gives CASSLGPIYSNQPQHF.

V usage is TRBV7-9 and J usage is TRBJ1-5, with 8 positions matching TRBD1. V shed 1 base, J shed 6 bases, and the junction held 5 bases outside the gene matches. The germline gives CDR1 SEHNR, CDR2 FQNEAQ (reference sequence). The CDR3 is 15 amino acids. The CDR3 is CASSLGTGTLQPQHF. Here the CDR3 DNA reads TGTGCCAGCAGCTTAGGGACAGGGACCCTTCAGCCCCAGCATTTT.

The J gene is TRBJ1-1, the V gene TRBV2; D is unclear. This CDR3 contains 16 residues. In germline, CDR1 is SNHLY, CDR2 FYNNEI. The V end lost 3 bases, the J end lost 2 bases, and 16 bases lay between the germline ends. CDR3 region: CASSDQVGHLNTEAFF. The CDR3 DNA reads TGTGCCAGCAGTGACCAGGTTGGGCACTTAAACACTGAAGCTTTCTTT.

The chain links TRBV4-1 to TRBJ2-3; 14 nucleotides align to TRBD2. This CDR3 has 20 residues. V lost 4 bases and J lost 3; bases outside the gene matches: 15. Germline CDR1 MGHRA, CDR2 YSYEKL. The CDR3: CASSRVAGTSGGRRTDTQYF. The CDR3 bases are TGCGCCAGCAGCCGGGTCGCCGGGACTAGCGGGGGAAGAAGAACAGATACGCAGTATTTT.

The chain's CDR3 is CASSRGFQETQYF. The CDR3 DNA reads TGCGCCAGCAGCAGGGGTTTCCAAGAGACCCAGTACTTC. The gene calls are TRBV5-1 and TRBJ2-5, with D possibly TRBD1 on 5 matching bases. In germline, CDR1 is SGHRS, CDR2 YFSETQ. The CDR3 runs 13 residues. The germline V and J ends were trimmed by 4 bases and 1 base, with 8 bases remaining between them. Looking up the rest from reference TRBV5-1 and TRBJ2-5 gives the full variable domain: KAGVTQTPRYLIKTRGQQVTLSCSPISGHRSVSWYQQTPGQGLQFLFEYFSETQRNKGNFPGRFSGRQFSNSRSEMNVSTLELGDSALYLCASSRGFQETQYFGPGTRLLVL.

The rearrangement uses TRBV5-1 and TRBJ2-1; TRBD2 matches 15 bases. The CDR3 runs 16 residues. V gave up 5 bases and J gave up 8 bases; unmatched junction bases: 8. Germline-derived CDR1 and CDR2 are SGHRS and YFSETQ. In DNA, the CDR3 is TGCGCCAGCAGTTGGACTAGCGGGGGGGCAGTGGATGAGCAGTTCTTC. This sequence encodes CASSWTSGGAVDEQFF. Using reference TRBV5-1 and TRBJ2-1 for the parts outside the CDR3, the full variable domain is KAGVTQTPRYLIKTRGQQVTLSCSPISGHRSVSWYQQTPGQGLQFLFEYFSETQRNKGNFPGRFSGRQFSNSRSEMNVSTLELGDSALYLCASSWTSGGAVDEQFFGPGTRLTVL.

This chain uses TRBV5-1 with TRBJ2-1; 7 nucleotides match TRBD1. V trimming: 2 bases; J trimming: 8 bases; junction bases outside the gene matches: 4. This CDR3 spans 13 amino acids. The germline CDR1 and CDR2 sequences are SGHRS and YFSETQ. CDR3 in DNA: TGCGCCAGCAGCTTACAGGGGTGGGATGAGCAGTTCTTC. Translated: CASSLQGWDEQFF.

The rearrangement joins TRBV19 to TRBJ2-3, with 8 bases aligning to TRBD1. Germline-derived CDR1 and CDR2 are LNHDA and SQIVND (reference sequence). The length of the CDR3 is 14 residues. The V and J ends lost 6 bases and 2 bases, in that order; junction bases with no gene match: 4. CDR3 residues: CASSDRGATDTQYF. The CDR3 DNA reads as TGTGCCAGTAGCGACAGGGGTGCCACAGATACGCAGTATTTT.

The CDR3 sequence is CASSLSTRGQYF. In DNA, the CDR3 is TGTGCCAGCAGTTTAAGTACCAGGGGCCAGTACTTC. This chain connects TRBV12-3 or TRBV12-4 to TRBJ2-7; a weak D match, TRBD1 (6 bases). V was cut by 2 bases and J by 10 bases, with 12 bases left in between. The CDR3 runs 12 residues.

This clone appeared a few times. DNA of the CDR3: TGTGCCAGCTCCCCCCACCGGGGTTTAGGTTCACCCCTCCACTTT. It yields the protein CASSPHRGLGSPLHF. The chain recombines TRBV6-5 with TRBJ1-6; D gene ambiguous. CDR1 is MNHEY and CDR2 is SVGAGI in the germline V gene. Trimming pared 8 bases from V and 9 bases from J, leaving 20 bases between. This CDR3 spans 15 amino acids.

This rearrangement joins TRBV19 to TRBJ2-1, with 11 bases that match TRBD2. J lost 7 bases, V lost 1 base, and 6 bases had no gene match. The germline gives CDR1 LNHDA, CDR2 SQIVND (reference sequence). The CDR3 is made up of 16 amino acids. CDR3 DNA: TGTGCCAGTAGTATAGGTAGGACTAGCGGGTCTAATGAGCAGTTCTTC. As protein: CASSIGRTSGSNEQFF.

V gene TRBV18 combines with J gene TRBJ1-1; TRBD1 aligns across 7 bases. The ends lost 2 bases at V and 4 bases at J; junction bases unmatched: 4. This CDR3 is built from 14 residues. Germline V CDR1 and CDR2: KGHSH, LQKENI. This chain's CDR3 is CASSPGTEGTEAFF. The CDR3 nucleotides read TGTGCCAGCTCACCAGGGACAGAGGGCACTGAAGCTTTCTTT.

The J gene is TRBJ2-5, the V gene TRBV6-6, with D possibly matching TRBD1 (7 bases). V lost 7 bases and J lost 3, with 12 bases in between. CDR1 and CDR2 (germline): MNHNY, SVGAGI (reference sequence). The length of the CDR3 is 13 residues. CDR3 sequence: CASIPRGEETQYF. In DNA, the CDR3 is TGTGCCAGCATCCCCAGGGGGGAAGAGACCCAGTACTTC.

The chain is built from TRBV5-1 and TRBJ2-1, with TRBD1 matching 8 bases. CDR3 size: 18 residues. Trimming removed 3 bases from V and 3 bases from J; junction bases left unmatched: 14. The germline V gene encodes CDR1 SGHRS and CDR2 YFSETQ. The CDR3 sequence: CASSSPLSGTGGYNEQFF. DNA of the CDR3: TGCGCCAGCAGCTCACCCTTATCCGGGACAGGTGGCTACAATGAGCAGTTCTTC.

J is TRBJ1-1 and V is TRBV18; tentative D call: TRBD1 (6 bases). Germline V gene lookup returns CDR1 KGHSH and CDR2 LQKENI. V was pared by 6 bases and J by 4 bases, with 21 bases between. The CDR3 is made up of 16 amino acids. The DNA for the CDR3 is TGTGCCAGCTCCCAAACAGCACAGGGCGGGCCCACTGAAGCTTTCTTT. This translates into CASSQTAQGGPTEAFF.

The CDR3 spells CASSQPGTGGNTIYF. The CDR3 DNA reads as TGTGCCAGCAGCCAACCCGGGACAGGGGGGAACACCATATATTTT. The chain links TRBV4-2 to TRBJ1-3; 11 bases line up with TRBD1. Germline V gene lookup returns CDR1 LGHNA and CDR2 YNFKEQ. The ends lost 2 bases at V and 7 bases at J; junction bases unmatched: 4. The CDR3 is 15 residues long.

The V gene is TRBV29-1, the J gene TRBJ1-2; D remains unclear. V gave up 2 bases and J gave up 3 bases, with 13 bases separating them. In germline, CDR1 is SQVTM, CDR2 ANQGSEA. The CDR3 sequence is 14 residues long. Here the CDR3 reads CSVESGQVYYGYTF. The CDR3 nucleotides read TGCAGCGTTGAATCAGGCCAGGTATACTATGGCTACACCTTC. The variable domain in full, completed from reference TRBV29-1 and TRBJ1-2, reads SAVISQKPSRDICQRGTSLTIQCQVDSQVTMMFWYRQQPGQSLTLIATANQGSEATYESGFVIDKFPISRPNLTFSTLTVSNMSPEDSSIYLCSVESGQVYYGYTFGSGTRLTVV.

A few counts support this clone. The chain combines TRBV6-5 with TRBJ2-7, with D hard to call. CDR1 and CDR2 (germline): MNHEY, SVGAGI. V was shortened by 8 bases and J by 0 bases, with 17 bases between the two germline ends. The CDR3 is 15 amino acids. CDR3 sequence reads: CASLLGTPSSYEQYF. CDR3 DNA: TGTGCCAGCTTATTGGGCACTCCGAGCTCCTACGAGCAGTACTTC.

The chain uses TRBV20-1 and TRBJ2-3; perhaps TRBD2 as D (6 bases). V dropped 3 bases and J dropped 0 bases, with 16 bases sitting between them. The CDR3 runs to 16 residues. From germline, CDR1 is DFQATT and CDR2 SNEGSKA (reference sequence). The DNA for the CDR3 is TGCAGTGCTAGTCCGGCAGGCGGGGCTAGCACAGATACGCAGTATTTT. Protein: CSASPAGGASTDTQYF.

This rearrangement joins TRBV2 to TRBJ2-7, with D perhaps TRBD2 (6 bases). This CDR3 has 12 residues. Germline CDR1 SNHLY, CDR2 FYNNEI. V was trimmed by 6 bases and J by 3 bases, leaving 9 bases between them. In DNA, the CDR3 is TGTGCCAGCAGCCCCGGGGGCTACGAGCAGTACTTC. Amino acids: CASSPGGYEQYF.

V gene TRBV21-1 combines with J gene TRBJ2-3; whether TRBD2, the table's D call, matches the DNA was not checked. TRBV21-1 represents a pseudogene. This CDR3 comprises 16 residues. The CDR3 DNA is TGTGCCAGCAGCATTAGAGCGGGGGGCAACACAGATACGCAGTATTTT. This translates into CASSIRAGGNTDTQYF.

The chain has TRBV27 and TRBJ1-3, with TRBD1 as a possible D gene (6 bases). CDR1 and CDR2 (germline): MNHEY, SMNVEV (reference sequence). This CDR3 comprises 14 residues. Trimming cost V 5 bases and J 1 base, with 9 bases left between them. The CDR3 spells CASSLQGSGNTIYF. The CDR3 DNA reads as TGTGCCAGCAGTCTTCAGGGGTCTGGAAACACCATATATTTT.

V usage is TRBV5-6 and J usage is TRBJ1-3, with TRBD1 identical over 8 bases. The trim removed 4 bases at V and 7 bases at J, leaving 4 bases unmatched. Germline-derived CDR1 and CDR2 are SGHDT and YYEEEE. This CDR3 is built from 13 residues. The CDR3 bases are TGTGCCAGCAGCCAGCAGGGGGCGAACACCATATATTTT. Protein: CASSQQGANTIYF. Variable domain in full (rest from reference TRBV5-6 and TRBJ1-3): DAGVTQSPTHLIKTRGQQVTLRCSPKSGHDTVSWYQQALGQGPQFIFQYYEEEERQRGNFPDRFSGHQFPNYSSELNVNALLLGDSALYLCASSQQGANTIYFGEGSWLTVV.

V gene TRBV19 combines with J gene TRBJ2-3; 9 nucleotides line up with TRBD1. Germline V lookup: CDR1 LNHDA, CDR2 SQIVND (reference sequence). The CDR3 is made up of 16 amino acids. V was pared by 5 bases and J by 5 bases, with 11 bases of the junction left unmatched. The CDR3 DNA follows: TGTGCCAGTAGTCCCCTCGGACAGGGGACACTAGATACGCAGTATTTT. Amino acid sequence: CASSPLGQGTLDTQYF.

The rearrangement links TRBV6-5 to TRBJ1-2; D not certain. CDR1 is MNHEY, CDR2 SVGAGI, per germline. This CDR3 is built from 15 residues. Trimming shortened V by 2 bases and J by 0 bases, and 10 bases separated the two germline ends. This CDR3 is CASSYDNTANYGYTF. Written as DNA, the CDR3 is TGTGCCAGCAGTTACGATAACACAGCTAACTATGGCTACACCTTC.